The rows below give T cell receptor beta chains drawn from one sample of a study of blood T cells in healthy people across ages. MiXCR was run by TCRdb on the 5' RACE reads, yielding one entry per CDR3 protein. The sample contains approximately 2,000,000 distinct CDR3 sequences, approximately 40% of which appear only once. What was sequenced was blood. These receptors all stem from a human donor in good health. Each CDR3 is given with its conserved first and last residue. The order of the fields is D gene, V gene, clone size, J gene, CDR3 DNA, CDR3 protein. D genes are given only for firm matches. For some rows the clone size is stated as once, few or many, or as a class when expanded; others skip it.

D gene: .
V gene: TRBV4-1
clone size: .
J gene: TRBJ1-2
CDR3 DNA: TGCGCCAGCAGCCAAGAGGGAGAGAGGAGCTATGGCTACACCTTC
CDR3 protein: CASSQEGERSYGYTF

D gene: TRBD1
V gene: TRBV27
clone size: .
J gene: TRBJ1-1
CDR3 DNA: TGTGCCAGCAGAGGACAGGGGATACCTGAAGCTTTCTTT
CDR3 protein: CASRGQGIPEAFF

D gene: .
V gene: TRBV27
clone size: .
J gene: TRBJ2-3
CDR3 DNA: TGTGCCAGCATTCAAGGCGGAGTCACAGATACGCAGTATTTT
CDR3 protein: CASIQGGVTDTQYF

D gene: .
V gene: TRBV5-1
clone size: few
J gene: TRBJ2-1
CDR3 DNA: TGCGCCAGCAGCCCAGAGAGCAGGGGCGATGAGCAGTTCTTC
CDR3 protein: CASSPESRGDEQFF

D gene: .
V gene: TRBV20-1
clone size: many
J gene: TRBJ2-7
CDR3 DNA: TGCAGTGCTAGGGGGCTCTACGAGCAGTACTTC
CDR3 protein: CSARGLYEQYF

D gene: .
V gene: TRBV7-2
clone size: .
J gene: TRBJ1-4
CDR3 DNA: TGTGCCAGCATCGGACGGTGGGCCCCGGGACAAATTAATGAAAAACTGTTTTTT
CDR3 protein: CASIGRWAPGQINEKLFF

D gene: .
V gene: TRBV15
clone size: .
J gene: TRBJ1-4
CDR3 DNA: TGTGCCACCAGCAGAGTCGGCGTGGGACAAGGTCTGTTTTTT
CDR3 protein: CATSRVGVGQGLFF

D gene: TRBD1
V gene: TRBV20-1
clone size: .
J gene: TRBJ2-5
CDR3 DNA: TGCAGTGCGTCCCGGGACAGTTACCAAGAGACCCAGTACTTC
CDR3 protein: CSASRDSYQETQYF

D gene: TRBD2
V gene: TRBV20-1
clone size: few
J gene: TRBJ2-1
CDR3 DNA: TGCAGTGCTTCCTCGATTAGCGGGGTAAATTACAATGAGCAGTTCTTC
CDR3 protein: CSASSISGVNYNEQFF

D gene: TRBD1
V gene: TRBV5-1
clone size: once
J gene: TRBJ2-7
CDR3 DNA: TGCGCCAGCAGCTTGGGTTCCGGGACAGGGTTTCGCGAGCAGTACTTC
CDR3 protein: CASSLGSGTGFREQYF

D gene: .
V gene: TRBV6-6
clone size: .
J gene: TRBJ1-5
CDR3 DNA: TGTGCCAGCGGGCAGGGGTACCAGCCCCAGCATTTT
CDR3 protein: CASGQGYQPQHF

D gene: .
V gene: TRBV12-3/TRBV12-4
clone size: .
J gene: TRBJ2-7
CDR3 DNA: TGTGCCAGCAGTTTAGGAGACAGGCTCTACGAGCAGTACTTC
CDR3 protein: CASSLGDRLYEQYF

D gene: TRBD1
V gene: TRBV5-1
clone size: few
J gene: TRBJ1-1
CDR3 DNA: TGCGCCAGTAGCATAAAGACAGGGGAGACTGAAGCTTTCTTT
CDR3 protein: CASSIKTGETEAFF

D gene: .
V gene: TRBV3-1
clone size: once
J gene: TRBJ2-5
CDR3 DNA: TGTGCCAGCAGCCATTGGGCCGGGCTGACAATGGGGGAGCAGTACTTC
CDR3 protein: CASSHWAGLTMGEQYF

D gene: .
V gene: TRBV19
clone size: few
J gene: TRBJ1-2
CDR3 DNA: TGTGCCAGTAGTATGGCCGGGGGAGCTAACTATGGCTACACCTTC
CDR3 protein: CASSMAGGANYGYTF

D gene: TRBD2
V gene: TRBV7-9
clone size: .
J gene: TRBJ2-7
CDR3 DNA: TGTGCCAGCAGCTTACTCACTAGCGGGGGGTACTACGAGCAGTACTTC
CDR3 protein: CASSLLTSGGYYEQYF

D gene: .
V gene: TRBV7-2
clone size: many
J gene: TRBJ2-7
CDR3 DNA: TGCGCCAGCAGCTTGGGTAGGGTCTCCTACGAGCAGTACTTC
CDR3 protein: CASSLGRVSYEQYF

D gene: TRBD1
V gene: TRBV7-2
clone size: .
J gene: TRBJ2-7
CDR3 DNA: TGTGCCAGCAGCCAATACCATACAGGGGTCGAGCAGTACTTC
CDR3 protein: CASSQYHTGVEQYF

D gene: TRBD2
V gene: TRBV4-3
clone size: .
J gene: TRBJ2-3
CDR3 DNA: TGCGCCAGCTCCCAACTGGCGGGGGGGAACACAGATACGCAGTATTTT
CDR3 protein: CASSQLAGGNTDTQYF

D gene: TRBD1
V gene: TRBV7-9
clone size: few
J gene: TRBJ2-4
CDR3 DNA: TGTGCCAGCAGCGTATACGAAGACAGGGCTGGTGGAAACATTCAGTACTTC
CDR3 protein: CASSVYEDRAGGNIQYF

D gene: TRBD1
V gene: TRBV29-1
clone size: few
J gene: TRBJ1-1
CDR3 DNA: TGCAGCGTCCGGGCAGGGGGAACTGAAGCTTTCTTT
CDR3 protein: CSVRAGGTEAFF

D gene: .
V gene: TRBV7-9
clone size: .
J gene: TRBJ1-1
CDR3 DNA: TGTGCCAGCAGCTTTTCCAGGGAGAACACTGAAGCTTTCTTT
CDR3 protein: CASSFSRENTEAFF

D gene: .
V gene: TRBV13
clone size: few
J gene: TRBJ1-2
CDR3 DNA: TGTGCCAGCAGCTTAGATAGCCCCATGCGTAATGGCTACACCTTC
CDR3 protein: CASSLDSPMRNGYTF

D gene: .
V gene: TRBV10-3
clone size: .
J gene: TRBJ2-7
CDR3 DNA: TGTGCCAGCCGAGGGGGGGCCGGCGCCTACGAGCAGTACTTC
CDR3 protein: CASRGGAGAYEQYF

D gene: .
V gene: TRBV20-1
clone size: once
J gene: TRBJ1-1
CDR3 DNA: TGCAGTGCTAGAGATCGATCCGGGGCCACTGAAGCTTTCTTT
CDR3 protein: CSARDRSGATEAFF

D gene: TRBD2
V gene: TRBV6-2/TRBV6-3
clone size: .
J gene: TRBJ2-7
CDR3 DNA: TGTGCCAGCAGTTACCGGGGGGTAGCCTACGAGCAGTACTTC
CDR3 protein: CASSYRGVAYEQYF

D gene: TRBD2
V gene: TRBV7-9
clone size: many
J gene: TRBJ2-5
CDR3 DNA: TGTGCCAGCAGCCTTAGCGGGGGCAAAGAGACCCAGTACTTC
CDR3 protein: CASSLSGGKETQYF

D gene: TRBD1
V gene: TRBV5-1
clone size: .
J gene: TRBJ2-7
CDR3 DNA: TGCGCCAGCAGCCCGGGGGACAGGCTTTACGGGCAGTACTTC
CDR3 protein: CASSPGDRLYGQYF

D gene: TRBD2
V gene: TRBV4-1
clone size: .
J gene: TRBJ2-7
CDR3 DNA: TGCGCCAGCAGCCAAGATCAAGCGGGAACATACGAGCAGTACTTC
CDR3 protein: CASSQDQAGTYEQYF

D gene: .
V gene: TRBV5-1
clone size: .
J gene: TRBJ1-2
CDR3 DNA: TGCGCCAGCAGCTTGAATACGGAGAACTATGGCTACACCTTC
CDR3 protein: CASSLNTENYGYTF

D gene: TRBD2
V gene: TRBV15
clone size: few
J gene: TRBJ2-1
CDR3 DNA: TGTGCCACCAGCAGAGATCTAGCGGGGGGTCGTAATGAGCAGTTCTTC
CDR3 protein: CATSRDLAGGRNEQFF

D gene: .
V gene: TRBV20-1
clone size: .
J gene: TRBJ2-3
CDR3 DNA: TGCAGTGCTAACCGCGGACGGTGGATACAGTATTTT
CDR3 protein: CSANRGRWIQYF

D gene: .
V gene: TRBV4-1
clone size: few
J gene: TRBJ2-1
CDR3 DNA: TGCGCCAGCAGCCAGCCTGGAGCGGTGGATGAGCAGTTCTTC
CDR3 protein: CASSQPGAVDEQFF

D gene: .
V gene: TRBV9
clone size: .
J gene: TRBJ1-3
CDR3 DNA: TGTGCCAGCAGCGTCGCGGGGGCTGGAAACACCATATATTTT
CDR3 protein: CASSVAGAGNTIYF

D gene: TRBD1
V gene: TRBV4-3
clone size: .
J gene: TRBJ2-7
CDR3 DNA: TGCGCCAGCAGCCAAGCCTGGACAGGTTACGAGCAGTACTTC
CDR3 protein: CASSQAWTGYEQYF

D gene: TRBD2
V gene: TRBV5-1
clone size: .
J gene: TRBJ2-3
CDR3 DNA: TGCGCCAGCAGCACCGGACTAGAACGAGATACGCAGTATTTT
CDR3 protein: CASSTGLERDTQYF

D gene: .
V gene: TRBV10-3
clone size: .
J gene: TRBJ1-2
CDR3 DNA: TGTGCCATCAGTGTCATCGGGACACACTATGGCTACACCTTC
CDR3 protein: CAISVIGTHYGYTF

D gene: TRBD2
V gene: TRBV20-1
clone size: few
J gene: TRBJ2-3
CDR3 DNA: TGCAGTGCCCTGACTAGCGGGGCAGATACGCAGTATTTT
CDR3 protein: CSALTSGADTQYF

D gene: .
V gene: TRBV4-2
clone size: .
J gene: TRBJ1-4
CDR3 DNA: TGTGCCAGCAGCCAAGGTAGGGTGGAGGAGGAAAAACTGTTTTTT
CDR3 protein: CASSQGRVEEEKLFF

D gene: .
V gene: TRBV7-2
clone size: .
J gene: TRBJ2-7
CDR3 DNA: TGTGCCAGCAGCTTAATCCCGGTAAGCTCCTACGAGCAGTACTTC
CDR3 protein: CASSLIPVSSYEQYF

D gene: .
V gene: TRBV5-1
clone size: .
J gene: TRBJ1-1
CDR3 DNA: TGCGCCAGCAGCTTTTCGACAGGCACTGAAGCTTTCTTT
CDR3 protein: CASSFSTGTEAFF

D gene: TRBD2
V gene: TRBV12-3/TRBV12-4
clone size: .
J gene: TRBJ2-6
CDR3 DNA: TGTGCCAGCAGTTTAGGGCTAGCGGACCGCTCTGGGGCCAACGTCCTGACTTTC
CDR3 protein: CASSLGLADRSGANVLTF

D gene: TRBD1
V gene: TRBV5-1
clone size: .
J gene: TRBJ2-4
CDR3 DNA: TGCGCCAGCGAGACCGGGACAGCAAACGGCATTCAGTACTTC
CDR3 protein: CASETGTANGIQYF

D gene: TRBD1
V gene: TRBV9
clone size: .
J gene: TRBJ2-1
CDR3 DNA: TGTACCAGCAGCTTAGGACAGGGGGCTGGCAATGAGCAGTTCTTC
CDR3 protein: CTSSLGQGAGNEQFF

D gene: TRBD1
V gene: TRBV25-1
clone size: many
J gene: TRBJ1-4
CDR3 DNA: TGTGCCAGTAGCCGGGACAGGGGTGAAAAACTGTTTTTT
CDR3 protein: CASSRDRGEKLFF

D gene: .
V gene: TRBV7-2
clone size: .
J gene: TRBJ2-5
CDR3 DNA: TGTGCCAGCAGCTTTCGGGGACAGACCCAGTACTTC
CDR3 protein: CASSFRGQTQYF

D gene: .
V gene: TRBV28
clone size: .
J gene: TRBJ1-2
CDR3 DNA: TGTGCCAGCAGCTCTCACGGACAGCCGCATGGCTACACCTTC
CDR3 protein: CASSSHGQPHGYTF